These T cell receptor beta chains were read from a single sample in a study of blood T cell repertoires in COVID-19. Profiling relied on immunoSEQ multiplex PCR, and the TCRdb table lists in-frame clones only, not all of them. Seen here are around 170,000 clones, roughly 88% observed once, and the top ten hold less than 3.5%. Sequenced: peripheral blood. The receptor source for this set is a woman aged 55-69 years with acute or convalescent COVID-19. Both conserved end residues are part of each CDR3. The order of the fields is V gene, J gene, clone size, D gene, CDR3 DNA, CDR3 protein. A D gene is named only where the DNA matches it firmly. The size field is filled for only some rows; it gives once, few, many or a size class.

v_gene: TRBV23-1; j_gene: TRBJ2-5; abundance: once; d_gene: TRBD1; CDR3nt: TGCGCCAGCAGTCAAATCGAATCCGCCCGCAGGGGGCTATCAGAGACCCAGTACTTC; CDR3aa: CASSQIESARRGLSETQYF
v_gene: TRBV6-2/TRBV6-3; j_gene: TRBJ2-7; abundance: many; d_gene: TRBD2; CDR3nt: TGTGCCAGCAGTATTACCGGGACTAGCGGCTACGAGCAGTACTTC; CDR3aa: CASSITGTSGYEQYF
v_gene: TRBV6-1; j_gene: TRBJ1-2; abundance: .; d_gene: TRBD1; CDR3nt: TGTGCCACCGGGACAGGAGCTCGCTATGGCTACACCTTC; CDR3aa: CATGTGARYGYTF
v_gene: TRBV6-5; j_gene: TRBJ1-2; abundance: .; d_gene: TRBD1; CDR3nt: TGTGCCAGCAGTCCACGGACAGGGGCTAACTATGGCTACACCTTC; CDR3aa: CASSPRTGANYGYTF
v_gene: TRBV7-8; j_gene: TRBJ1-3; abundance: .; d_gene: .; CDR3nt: TGTGCCAGCGGCTTCCCGGGGAGAAACACCATATATTTT; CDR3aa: CASGFPGRNTIYF
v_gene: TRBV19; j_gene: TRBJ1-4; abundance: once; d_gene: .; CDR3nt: TGTGCCAGTAAGGGGACTCCGAGAGGCGATGAACAACTGTTTTTT; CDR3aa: CASKGTPRGDEQLFF
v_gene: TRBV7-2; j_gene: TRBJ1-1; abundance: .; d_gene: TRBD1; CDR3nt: TGTGCCAGCAGCTTGAACAGGGGGTTGGGAAACACTGAAGCTTTCTTT; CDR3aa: CASSLNRGLGNTEAFF
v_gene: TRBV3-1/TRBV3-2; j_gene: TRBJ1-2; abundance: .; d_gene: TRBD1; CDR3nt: TGTGCCAGCAGCCAAGGTGGGACAGTCTATGGCTACACCTTC; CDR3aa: CASSQGGTVYGYTF
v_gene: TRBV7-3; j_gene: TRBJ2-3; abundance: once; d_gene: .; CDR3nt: TGTGCCAGCAGAGGGGGTCTTGAAGATACGCAGTATTTT; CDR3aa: CASRGGLEDTQYF
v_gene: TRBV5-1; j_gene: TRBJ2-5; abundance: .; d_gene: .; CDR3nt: TGCGCCAGCAGCTTGAGTGGCAGCCAAGAGACCCAGTACTTC; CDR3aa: CASSLSGSQETQYF
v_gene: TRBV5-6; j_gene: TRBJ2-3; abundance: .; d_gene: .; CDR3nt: TGTGCCAGCAGCGGCGGACAGCTCGGGCGCACAGATACGCAGTATTTT; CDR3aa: CASSGGQLGRTDTQYF
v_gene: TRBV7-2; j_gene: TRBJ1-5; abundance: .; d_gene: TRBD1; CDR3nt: TGTGCCAGCAGCCTCGGACAGGGAAATCAGCCCCAGCATTTT; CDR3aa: CASSLGQGNQPQHF
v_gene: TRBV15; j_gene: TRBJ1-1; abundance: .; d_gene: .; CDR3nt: TGTGCCACCAGCAGAGCTAGGGGCTTGAACACTGAAGCTTTCTTT; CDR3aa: CATSRARGLNTEAFF
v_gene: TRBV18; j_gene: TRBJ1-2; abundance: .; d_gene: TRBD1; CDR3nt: TGTGCCAGCTCACCCGAGACAGGGGGAAACTATGGCTACACCTTC; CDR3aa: CASSPETGGNYGYTF
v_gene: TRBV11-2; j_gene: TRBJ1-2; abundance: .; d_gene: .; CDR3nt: TGTGCCAGCAGCTTAGGGGCGGGGAGGAGCTACACCTTC; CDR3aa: CASSLGAGRSYTF
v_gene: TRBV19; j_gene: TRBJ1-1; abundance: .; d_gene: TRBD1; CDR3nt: TGTGCCAGTACGGACAGGGCCACTGAAGCTTTCTTT; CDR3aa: CASTDRATEAFF
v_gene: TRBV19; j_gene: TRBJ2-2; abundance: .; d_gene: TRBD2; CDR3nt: TGTGCCAGTAGTATTATATTAGGGCTAGCGGGGAACACCGGGGAGCTGTTTTTT; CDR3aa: CASSIILGLAGNTGELFF
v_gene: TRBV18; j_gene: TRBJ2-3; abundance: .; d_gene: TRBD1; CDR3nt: TGTGCCAGCTCACCCCGGGACAGGGGGGTCACAGATACGCAGTATTTT; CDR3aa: CASSPRDRGVTDTQYF
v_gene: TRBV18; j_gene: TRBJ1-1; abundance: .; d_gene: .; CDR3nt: TGTGCCAGCTCACCAGGGGGGAGAACTGAAGCTTTCTTT; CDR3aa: CASSPGGRTEAFF
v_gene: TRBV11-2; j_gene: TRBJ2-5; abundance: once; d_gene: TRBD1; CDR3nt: TGTGCCAGCAGCTTATACAGGGGGCAAGAGACCCAGTACTTC; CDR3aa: CASSLYRGQETQYF
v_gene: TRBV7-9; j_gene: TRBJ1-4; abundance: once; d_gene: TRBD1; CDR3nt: TGTGCCAGCAGCCCAGGGGGCCGGGTCCATAATGAAAAACTGTTTTTT; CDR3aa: CASSPGGRVHNEKLFF
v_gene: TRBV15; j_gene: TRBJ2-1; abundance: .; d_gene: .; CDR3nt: TGTGCCACCAGCCCGAATCTGGGCCCCAATGAGCAGTTCTTC; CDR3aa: CATSPNLGPNEQFF
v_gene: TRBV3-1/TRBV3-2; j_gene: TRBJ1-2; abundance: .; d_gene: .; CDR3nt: TGTGCCAGCAGCCAAGATGTCAAGTCCCAGAACTATGGCTACACCTTC; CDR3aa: CASSQDVKSQNYGYTF
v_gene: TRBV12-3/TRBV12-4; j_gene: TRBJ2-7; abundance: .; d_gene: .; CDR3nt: TGTGCCAGCAGTTTCCGGGCCTACGAGCAGTACTTC; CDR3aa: CASSFRAYEQYF
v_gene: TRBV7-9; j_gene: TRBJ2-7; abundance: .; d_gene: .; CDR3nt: TGTGCCAGCAGCTTAGTACTCTCCTACGAGCAGTACTTC; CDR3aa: CASSLVLSYEQYF
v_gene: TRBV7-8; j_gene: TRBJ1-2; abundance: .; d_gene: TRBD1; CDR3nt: TGTGCCAGCAGCCCCTTTCCCGGGCGGACAGGGGGCCCCAGGCGCTACACCTTC; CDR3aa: CASSPFPGRTGGPRRYTF
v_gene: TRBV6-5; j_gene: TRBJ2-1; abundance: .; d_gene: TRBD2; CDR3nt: TGTGCCAGCACTAGCGGGGGGGCGGGCCACAATGAGCAGTTCTTC; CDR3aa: CASTSGGAGHNEQFF
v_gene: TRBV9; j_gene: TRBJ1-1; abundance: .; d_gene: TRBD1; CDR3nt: TGTGCCAGCAGCCTGGACAGGGTGAACACTGAAGCTTTCTTT; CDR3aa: CASSLDRVNTEAFF
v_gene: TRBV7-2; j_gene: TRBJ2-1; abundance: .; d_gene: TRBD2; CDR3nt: TGTGCCAGCAGCTCCACGCCGGGACTACAGCAGTTCTTC; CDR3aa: CASSSTPGLQQFF
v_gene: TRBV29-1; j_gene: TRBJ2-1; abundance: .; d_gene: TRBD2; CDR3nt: TGCAGCGGCTCATGGGGCGGGGGGAACGAGCAGTTCTTC; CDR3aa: CSGSWGGGNEQFF
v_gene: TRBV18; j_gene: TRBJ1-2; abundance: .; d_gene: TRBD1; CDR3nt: TGTGCCAGCTCACTAACTTCCCAGGGGGATGGCTACACCTTC; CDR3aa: CASSLTSQGDGYTF
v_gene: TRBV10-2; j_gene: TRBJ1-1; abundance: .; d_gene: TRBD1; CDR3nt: TGCGCCAGCAGGGGACAGGGTCGGAACACTGAAGCTTTCTTT; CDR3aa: CASRGQGRNTEAFF
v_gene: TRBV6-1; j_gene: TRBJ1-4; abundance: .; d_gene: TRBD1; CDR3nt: TGTGCCAGCAGTGTACGCGGGACAGAGAGAACAACTAATGAAAAACTGTTTTTT; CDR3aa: CASSVRGTERTTNEKLFF
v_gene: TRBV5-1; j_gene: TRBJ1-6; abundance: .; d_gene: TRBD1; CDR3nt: TGCGCCAGCAGCTTGGAGGGACAGAGAAATTCACCCCTCCACTTT; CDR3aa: CASSLEGQRNSPLHF
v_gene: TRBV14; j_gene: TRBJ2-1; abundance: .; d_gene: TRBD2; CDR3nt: TGTGCCAGCAGCCAGCTAGCGGGGGCTAACAATGAGCAGTTCTTC; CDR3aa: CASSQLAGANNEQFF
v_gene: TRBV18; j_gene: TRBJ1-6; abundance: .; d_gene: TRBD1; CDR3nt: TGTGCCAGCTCACCACCGCCAGGGGGGTATAATTCACCCCTCCACTTT; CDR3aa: CASSPPPGGYNSPLHF
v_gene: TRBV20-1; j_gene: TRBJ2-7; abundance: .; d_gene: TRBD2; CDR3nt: TGCAGTGCTAGTTCCGGGGGGGTCAGCTCCTACGAGCAGTACTTC; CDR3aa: CSASSGGVSSYEQYF
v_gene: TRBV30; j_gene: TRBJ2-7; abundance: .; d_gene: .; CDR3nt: TGTGCCTGGAGTGTTGTAGGTGGGGGACAAAATTACGAGCAGTACTTC; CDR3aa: CAWSVVGGGQNYEQYF
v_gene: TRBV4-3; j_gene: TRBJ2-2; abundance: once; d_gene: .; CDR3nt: TGCGCCAGCAGCCAAGATCTACGTCCCGGGGAGCTGTTTTTT; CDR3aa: CASSQDLRPGELFF
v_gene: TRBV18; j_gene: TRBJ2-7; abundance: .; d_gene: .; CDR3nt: TGTGCCAGCTCACCTTTAGACGGGGGTAGCTCCTACGAGCAGTACTTC; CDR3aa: CASSPLDGGSSYEQYF
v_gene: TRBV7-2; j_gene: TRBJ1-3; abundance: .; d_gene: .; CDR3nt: TGTGCCAGCAGCTTAGTAGGGAGGAATAGAAACACCATATATTTT; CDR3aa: CASSLVGRNRNTIYF
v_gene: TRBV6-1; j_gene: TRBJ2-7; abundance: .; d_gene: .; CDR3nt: TGTGCCAGCAGTGAGTTCAGGGTCCCAAGCTACGAGCAGTACTTC; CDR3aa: CASSEFRVPSYEQYF
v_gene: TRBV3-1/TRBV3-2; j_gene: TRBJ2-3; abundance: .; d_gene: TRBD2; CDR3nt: TGTGCCAGCAGCCAGGGACTAGCGGGGCCCGGCACAGATACGCAGTATTTT; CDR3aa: CASSQGLAGPGTDTQYF
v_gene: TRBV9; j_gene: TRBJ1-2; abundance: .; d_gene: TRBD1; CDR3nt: TGTGCCAGCAGCGTAAGGGCGTTCGGGATAGGACAGGGGCCTAACTATGGCTACACCTTC; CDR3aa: CASSVRAFGIGQGPNYGYTF
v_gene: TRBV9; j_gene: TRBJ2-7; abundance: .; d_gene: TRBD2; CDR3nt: TGTGCCAGCAGCATTGGACTAGCGGGGTCCTACGAGCAGTACTTC; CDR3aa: CASSIGLAGSYEQYF
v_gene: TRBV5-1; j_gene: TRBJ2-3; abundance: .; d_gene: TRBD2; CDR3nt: TGCGCCAGCAGCTTGGACGCAGCGGGGGACACAGATACGCAGTATTTT; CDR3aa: CASSLDAAGDTDTQYF
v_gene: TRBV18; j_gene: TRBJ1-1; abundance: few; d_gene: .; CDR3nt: TGTGCCAGCTCACGGGACAAGAACACTGAAGCTTTCTTT; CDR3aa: CASSRDKNTEAFF
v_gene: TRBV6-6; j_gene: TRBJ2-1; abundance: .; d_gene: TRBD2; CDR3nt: TGTGCCAGCAGTCCATTTCCAATAGCGGGGAGCTCCTACAATGAGCAGTTCTTC; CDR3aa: CASSPFPIAGSSYNEQFF
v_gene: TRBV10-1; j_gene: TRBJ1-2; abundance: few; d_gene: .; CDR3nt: TGCGCCAGCAGTGAGTCCGCCAGGGTAATGGATGGCTACACCTTC; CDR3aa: CASSESARVMDGYTF
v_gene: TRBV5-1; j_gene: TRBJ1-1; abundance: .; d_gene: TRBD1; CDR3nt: TGCGCCAGCAGCAAAGGGACAGTTACGATCATGAACACTGAAGCTTTCTTT; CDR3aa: CASSKGTVTIMNTEAFF
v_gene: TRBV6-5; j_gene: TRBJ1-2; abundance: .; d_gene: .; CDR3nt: TGTGCCAGCAGTTACGACCCATTTGGAGGGTATGGCTACACCTTC; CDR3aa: CASSYDPFGGYGYTF
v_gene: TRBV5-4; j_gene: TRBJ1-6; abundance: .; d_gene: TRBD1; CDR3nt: TGTGCCAGCAGCGGCGGACAGGGGGTTCTCCACTTT; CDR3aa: CASSGGQGVLHF
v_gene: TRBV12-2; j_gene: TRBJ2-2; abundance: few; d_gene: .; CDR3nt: TGTGCAAGTCGCTTAACGTTAGCGGGGGGACTCGGGGAGCTGTTTTTT; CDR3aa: CASRLTLAGGLGELFF
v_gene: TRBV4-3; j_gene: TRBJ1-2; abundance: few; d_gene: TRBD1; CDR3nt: TGCGCCAGCAGGCCGGTAGGGGGCGCCGGGTATGGCTACACCTTC; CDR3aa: CASRPVGGAGYGYTF
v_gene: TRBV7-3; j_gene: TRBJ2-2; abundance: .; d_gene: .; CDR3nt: TGTGCCAGCAGCCCCCGAACTGCCGGGGAGCTGTTTTTT; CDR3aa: CASSPRTAGELFF